This paragraph reports one T cell receptor (beta chain). The record originates from a study of blood T cell repertoires in COVID-19. The CDR3 totals 16 residues. V was shortened by 1 base and J by 0 bases, with 12 bases between the two germline ends. Germline CDR1 is KGHSH and CDR2 is LQKENI. Clones were read by immunoSEQ multiplex PCR, and TCRdb kept only the in-frame ones, dropping some. The sample has 130,000 or so clones; about 81% are singletons. The receptor was derived from a woman older than 75 with acute or convalescent COVID-19. The chain employs TRBV18 and TRBJ1-1, with D possibly being TRBD1 (5 bases). Sequences were obtained from peripheral blood. In DNA, the CDR3 is TGTGCCAGCTCACCACAACCGGGGGAGGTGAACACTGAAGCTTTCTTT. Translating gives CASSPQPGEVNTEAFF. The full variable domain, rest sourced from reference TRBV18 and TRBJ1-1, is NAGVMQNPRHLVRRRGQEARLRCSPMKGHSHVYWYRQLPEEGLKFMVYLQKENIIDESGMPKERFSAEFPKEGPSILRIQQVVRGDSAAYFCASSPQPGEVNTEAFFGQGTRLTVV.